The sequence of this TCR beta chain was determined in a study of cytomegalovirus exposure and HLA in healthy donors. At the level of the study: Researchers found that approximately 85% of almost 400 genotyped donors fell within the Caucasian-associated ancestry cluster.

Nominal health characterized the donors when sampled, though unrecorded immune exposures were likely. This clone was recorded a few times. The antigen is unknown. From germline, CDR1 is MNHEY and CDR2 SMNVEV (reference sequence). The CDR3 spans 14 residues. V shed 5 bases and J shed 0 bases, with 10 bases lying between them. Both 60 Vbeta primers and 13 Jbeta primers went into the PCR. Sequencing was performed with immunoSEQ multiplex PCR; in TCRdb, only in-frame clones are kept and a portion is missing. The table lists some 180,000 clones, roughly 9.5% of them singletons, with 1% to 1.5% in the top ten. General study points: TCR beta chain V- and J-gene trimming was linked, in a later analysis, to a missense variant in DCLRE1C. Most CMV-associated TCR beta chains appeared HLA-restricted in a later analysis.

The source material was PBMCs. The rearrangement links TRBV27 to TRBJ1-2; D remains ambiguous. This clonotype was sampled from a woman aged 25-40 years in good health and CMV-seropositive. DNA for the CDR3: TGTGCCAGCAGTCCAATCCGAGCTAACTATGGCTACACCTTC. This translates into CASSPIRANYGYTF.